This is a list of T cell receptor beta chains from one sample in a study of T cell responses to AZD1222 COVID-19 vaccine. TCRdb's table, derived via immunoSEQ multiplex PCR, lists solely in-frame clones and lacks some. There are some 150,000 clones in the sample; more than 90% occur only once, and about 4.8% lies in the top ten. The specimen comprised peripheral blood, sampled on day 0 of AZD1222 vaccination. These receptors were collected from an adult in good health. The CDR3 runs from the conserved cysteine through the conserved F or W. The D gene is left open where the match is weak. Clone size is given for some rows only: seen once, a few or many times, or a class if the clone is expanded.

D	V	J	size	CDR3	DNA
.	TRBV6-1	TRBJ1-6	.	CASSEILYRSSPLHF	TGTGCCAGCAGTGAAATTCTTTACAGATCTTCACCCCTCCACTTT
TRBD1	TRBV29-1	TRBJ1-2	.	CSVLRDRGPWGYTF	TGCAGCGTGCTCCGGGACAGGGGGCCGTGGGGCTACACCTTC
TRBD1	TRBV29-1	TRBJ2-2	.	CSVAPGQGTGELFF	TGCAGCGTTGCACCGGGACAGGGGACCGGGGAGCTGTTTTTT
.	TRBV28	TRBJ1-2	.	CASSTTLGYTF	TGTGCCAGCAGCACGACACTCGGCTACACCTTC
TRBD1	TRBV28	TRBJ2-5	.	CASSSSDRRPETQYF	TGTGCCAGCAGTTCCTCGGACAGGCGGCCCGAGACCCAGTACTTC
TRBD1	TRBV3-1/TRBV3-2	TRBJ2-7	.	CASSQIPGQAPDYEQYF	TGTGCCAGCAGCCAAATCCCGGGACAGGCCCCTGACTACGAGCAGTACTTC
.	TRBV27	TRBJ2-7	.	CASSQKGAGIGYEQYF	TGTGCCAGCAGTCAAAAAGGTGCTGGGATCGGGTACGAGCAGTACTTC
.	TRBV6-5	TRBJ1-4	.	CASREGLTNEKLFF	TGTGCCAGCCGGGAGGGTCTAACTAATGAAAAACTGTTTTTT
.	TRBV18	TRBJ2-3	.	CASRWGTDTQYF	TGTGCCAGTCGGTGGGGCACAGATACGCAGTATTTT
.	TRBV19	TRBJ1-5	.	CASTHTDHYSNQPQHF	TGTGCCAGTACCCATACGGACCATTATAGCAATCAGCCCCAGCATTTT
.	TRBV21-1	TRBJ2-1	.	CASSKGRQGHEQFF	TGTGCCAGCAGCAAAGGACGTCAAGGCCATGAGCAGTTCTTC
.	TRBV24-1	TRBJ2-1	.	CATSDAVRGEQFF	TGTGCCACCAGTGATGCTGTGCGGGGTGAGCAGTTCTTC
TRBD2	TRBV28	TRBJ2-3	.	CASSQLRTTLAGIRDTQYF	TGTGCCAGCAGTCAGCTCCGAACCACCTTAGCGGGAATAAGAGATACGCAGTATTTT
.	TRBV19	TRBJ1-1	.	CASTRRSGERNTEAFF	TGTGCCAGTACCAGGAGGTCAGGGGAAAGGAACACTGAAGCTTTCTTT
TRBD2	TRBV9	TRBJ2-1	.	CASSVEAGGISEQFF	TGTGCCAGCAGCGTAGAAGCGGGGGGGATCTCTGAGCAGTTCTTC
.	TRBV5-4	TRBJ2-1	.	CASSLETSVEQFF	TGTGCCAGCAGCTTGGAAACTAGTGTGGAGCAGTTCTTC
.	TRBV7-9	TRBJ1-2	.	CASSLALYYYGYTF	TGTGCCAGCAGCTTAGCGCTTTACTACTATGGCTACACCTTC
.	TRBV28	TRBJ2-7	.	CASSLENSQLYEQYF	TGTGCCAGCAGTTTAGAGAACAGCCAGCTCTACGAGCAGTACTTC
.	TRBV5-6	TRBJ2-7	.	CASTALVRAVHEQYF	TGTGCCAGCACCGCGTTAGTCAGGGCCGTCCACGAGCAGTACTTC
TRBD2	TRBV6-2/TRBV6-3	TRBJ2-7	once	CASSYSTSGAYYEQYF	TGTGCCAGCAGTTACTCGACTAGCGGGGCCTACTACGAGCAGTACTTC
.	TRBV4-1	TRBJ1-2	.	CASSQAKGPSGYTF	TGCGCCAGCAGCCAAGCAAAGGGCCCCAGTGGCTACACCTTC
.	TRBV5-1	TRBJ2-7	.	CASSLRQGPGEQYF	TGCGCCAGCAGCTTAAGGCAGGGGCCTGGGGAGCAGTACTTC
.	TRBV10-1	TRBJ1-1	.	CASSDKGWPEAFF	TGCGCCAGCAGTGATAAGGGTTGGCCTGAAGCTTTCTTT
.	TRBV4-1	TRBJ2-7	.	CASSQFSRDLEQYF	TGCGCCAGCAGCCAATTCTCGCGCGATTTGGAGCAGTACTTC
.	TRBV4-2	TRBJ2-4	.	CASSHISGAESNIQYF	TGTGCCAGCAGCCATATATCCGGGGCCGAGAGTAACATTCAGTACTTC
.	TRBV5-6	TRBJ2-7	.	CASSLYVYGGTSLSYEQYF	TGTGCCAGCAGCTTGTATGTTTACGGCGGAACGTCCCTCTCCTACGAGCAGTACTTC
.	TRBV4-2	TRBJ2-4	.	CASSQGRGYEYIQYF	TGTGCCAGCAGCCAAGGCCGGGGGTATGAGTACATTCAGTACTTC
.	TRBV28	TRBJ1-6	.	CASSLNTGQREF	TGTGCCAGCAGTTTAAATACAGGGCAGAGGGAGTTT
.	TRBV18	TRBJ1-6	.	CASSPGRGDSPLHF	TGTGCCAGCTCACCGGGGCGGGGGGATTCACCCCTCCACTTT
TRBD2	TRBV19	TRBJ2-7	.	CASSLPGTSSHEQYF	TGTGCCAGTTCGCTACCCGGGACTAGCAGCCACGAGCAGTACTTC
.	TRBV5-1	TRBJ2-5	.	CASSSHPGSIQETQYF	TGCGCCAGCAGCTCGCACCCGGGCAGCATCCAAGAGACCCAGTACTTC
.	TRBV2	TRBJ2-1	.	CASSEGETNEQFF	TGTGCCAGCAGTGAAGGAGAGACTAATGAGCAGTTCTTC
.	TRBV3-1/TRBV3-2	TRBJ2-1	once	CASSQDRAGYNEQFF	TGTGCCAGCAGCCAAGATCGAGCAGGTTACAATGAGCAGTTCTTC
.	TRBV7-9	TRBJ2-4	.	CASTLVGENIQYF	TGTGCCAGCACCCTAGTGGGGGAAAACATTCAGTACTTC
.	TRBV19	TRBJ1-5	.	CATQSSTRRLSNQPQHF	TGTGCCACCCAATCCAGTACCAGGAGACTAAGCAATCAGCCCCAGCATTTT